Listed below are T cell receptor beta chains from one sample, sequenced in a study of blood T cell repertoires in COVID-19. Clones were sequenced by immunoSEQ multiplex PCR, and TCRdb holds only the in-frame ones, with some missing. The repertoire holds 250,000 to 300,000 clones, around 80% seen once, with 4.1% in the top ten. Source material: PBMCs or T cells enriched from blood (not recorded which). The receptors originated from a man aged 25 to 45 with acute COVID-19. Both conserved end residues are part of each CDR3. D genes are given only for firm matches. Clone size is not always given. Where it is, it says once, few, many or a class for expanded clones.

D gene,V gene,J gene,clone size,CDR3 protein,CDR3 DNA
NA,TRBV4-1,TRBJ1-6,NA,CASSQLPGSPLHF,TGCGCCAGCAGCCAACTACCGGGTTCACCCCTCCACTTT
TRBD1,TRBV7-2,TRBJ1-4,NA,CASSPETGVGEKLFF,TGTGCCAGCAGCCCTGAGACAGGGGTTGGGGAAAAACTGTTTTTT
NA,TRBV29-1,TRBJ2-2,NA,CSVTGISNTGELFF,TGCAGCGTCACCGGGATCTCGAACACCGGGGAGCTGTTTTTT
TRBD1,TRBV5-4,TRBJ1-1,NA,CASSRQGGGEAFF,TGTGCCAGCAGCCGACAGGGTGGTGGTGAAGCTTTCTTT
TRBD1,TRBV29-1,TRBJ1-2,NA,CSVGQGLYGYTF,TGCAGCGTGGGACAGGGGCTCTATGGCTACACCTTC
NA,TRBV27,TRBJ1-4,NA,CASSISGSAEKLFF,TGTGCCAGCAGTATTTCAGGGTCCGCTGAAAAACTGTTTTTT
NA,TRBV7-9,TRBJ1-6,NA,CASSFSNSPLHF,TGTGCCAGCAGCTTCAGTAATTCACCCCTCCACTTT
NA,TRBV7-2,TRBJ1-5,NA,CASSRSAIGGNQPQHF,TGTGCCAGCAGCCGGTCGGCCATCGGGGGCAATCAGCCCCAGCATTTT
TRBD1,TRBV11-2,TRBJ1-4,NA,CASSLHQTGGVEKLFF,TGTGCCAGCAGCTTACATCAAACAGGGGGCGTGGAAAAACTGTTTTTT
NA,TRBV28,TRBJ1-5,once,CASSLHSFGQPQHF,TGTGCCAGCAGTCTACACAGTTTTGGGCAGCCCCAGCATTTT
TRBD1,TRBV6-5,TRBJ1-1,NA,CASSRDRVSGEAFF,TGTGCCAGCAGTCGTGACAGGGTATCGGGTGAAGCTTTCTTT
TRBD2,TRBV28,TRBJ2-1,few,CASSLLAAGGNEQFF,TGTGCCAGCAGTTTATTAGCAGCGGGGGGGAATGAGCAGTTCTTC
NA,TRBV9,TRBJ2-3,NA,CASSAVDGRTDTQYF,TGTGCCAGCAGCGCCGTTGATGGGCGTACAGATACGCAGTATTTT
TRBD1,TRBV3-1/TRBV3-2,TRBJ1-4,NA,CASSQRIRDSEFRSTNEKLFF,TGTGCCAGCAGCCAACGAATACGGGACAGCGAATTCAGATCAACTAATGAAAAACTGTTTTTT
TRBD1,TRBV6-5,TRBJ2-1,NA,CASEGQVGNEQFF,TGTGCCAGCGAGGGACAGGTTGGGAATGAGCAGTTCTTC
TRBD1,TRBV10-1,TRBJ2-1,NA,CASRGTEYNEQFF,TGCGCCAGCAGAGGGACAGAGTACAATGAGCAGTTCTTC
TRBD2,TRBV19,TRBJ2-1,NA,CASSFSQRGGLNEQFF,TGTGCCAGTAGTTTTTCCCAGCGGGGGGGCCTTAATGAGCAGTTCTTC
NA,TRBV5-1,TRBJ1-3,few,CASSLRPGELSGNTIYF,TGTGCCAGCAGCCTACGCCCCGGGGAGCTCTCTGGAAACACCATATATTTT
NA,TRBV28,TRBJ1-5,NA,CASSFSTGGEQPQHF,TGTGCCAGCAGTTTTAGCACAGGCGGAGAGCAGCCCCAGCATTTT
NA,TRBV6-4,TRBJ2-1,NA,CASSREGDHNEQFF,TGTGCCAGCAGTCGAGAGGGGGACCACAATGAGCAGTTCTTC
NA,TRBV24-1,TRBJ2-1,once,CATSDSDRTSYNEQFF,TGTGCCACCAGTGATTCCGACAGGACCTCCTACAATGAGCAGTTCTTC
NA,TRBV5-1,TRBJ1-3,NA,CASSSTGGAGNTIYF,TGTGCCAGCAGCTCGACGGGGGGGGCTGGAAACACCATATATTTT
TRBD2,TRBV3-1/TRBV3-2,TRBJ2-5,NA,CASSQVGGVEGSQETQYF,TGTGCCAGCAGCCAAGTGGGAGGGGTTGAGGGAAGCCAAGAGACCCAGTACTTC
NA,TRBV11-2,TRBJ1-1,NA,CASSLGLRHPNTEAFF,TGTGCCAGCAGCTTAGGTTTGAGGCATCCCAACACTGAAGCTTTCTTT
NA,TRBV11-2,TRBJ2-2,once,CASAIEASATGELFF,TGTGCCAGCGCCATAGAGGCCTCGGCCACCGGGGAGCTGTTTTTT
TRBD1,TRBV25-1,TRBJ1-1,NA,CASSETGTGFTEAFF,TGTGCCAGCAGTGAGACCGGGACAGGGTTCACTGAAGCTTTCTTT
NA,TRBV2,TRBJ1-2,NA,CASSYDRLQRSGYTF,TGTGCCAGCAGTTATGACCGGCTGCAGCGTAGTGGCTACACCTTC
NA,TRBV2,TRBJ2-2,few,CASDPTGVAGELFF,TGTGCCAGCGACCCGACAGGAGTGGCCGGGGAGCTGTTTTTT
TRBD1,TRBV6-5,TRBJ1-2,NA,CATRTGVIGGYTF,TGTGCCACCCGGACAGGGGTTATTGGTGGCTACACCTTC
NA,TRBV9,TRBJ1-1,once,CASARATEAFF,TGTGCCAGCGCCAGGGCCACTGAAGCTTTCTTT
NA,TRBV5-1,TRBJ1-1,NA,CASSVSRATEAFF,TGCGCCAGCAGCGTAAGCAGGGCCACTGAAGCTTTCTTT
TRBD1,TRBV19,TRBJ1-1,once,CASHVTGVAEAFF,TGTGCCAGTCATGTAACAGGGGTCGCTGAAGCTTTCTTT
TRBD1,TRBV27,TRBJ1-2,NA,CASSGGQKDANYGYTF,TGTGCCAGCAGTGGGGGACAGAAAGACGCTAACTATGGCTACACCTTC
NA,TRBV27,TRBJ1-2,NA,CASSSAGTNYGYTF,TGTGCCAGCAGCTCCGCAGGTACTAACTATGGCTACACCTTC
TRBD2,TRBV19,TRBJ2-1,many,CASSSRLAGGSEQFF,TGTGCCAGTAGTTCCCGACTAGCGGGAGGAAGTGAGCAGTTCTTC
NA,TRBV2,TRBJ1-6,NA,CASSLAGVGSYNSPLHF,TGTGCCAGCAGTCTCGCCGGGGTTGGATCCTATAATTCACCCCTCCACTTT
TRBD2,TRBV3-1/TRBV3-2,TRBJ2-1,NA,CASSQVSSGRGDEQFF,TGTGCCAGCAGCCAAGTATCTAGCGGGAGAGGAGATGAGCAGTTCTTC
NA,TRBV28,TRBJ1-2,NA,CASRRGGASFGYTF,TGTGCCAGCAGGAGGGGGGGCGCATCTTTTGGCTACACCTTC
TRBD1,TRBV5-1,TRBJ2-1,NA,CASKPGQLSYNEQFF,TGTGCCAGCAAGCCGGGACAGCTCTCCTACAATGAGCAGTTCTTC
NA,TRBV6-5,TRBJ1-3,NA,CASGLGGPGGNTIYF,TGTGCCAGCGGTCTGGGGGGGCCGGGTGGAAACACCATATATTTT
NA,TRBV6-5,TRBJ1-3,NA,CASSPLASSGNTIYF,TGTGCCAGCAGTCCCTTAGCCTCCTCTGGAAACACCATATATTTT
NA,TRBV12-3/TRBV12-4,TRBJ1-5,few,CASSLWGPQPQHF,TGTGCCAGCAGTTTATGGGGGCCTCAGCCCCAGCATTTT
NA,TRBV18,TRBJ1-2,NA,CASSQSADYGYTF,TGTGCCAGCTCTCAATCGGCGGACTATGGCTACACCTTC
NA,TRBV10-2,TRBJ1-5,NA,CASSATDSNQPQHF,TGCGCCAGCAGTGCGACAGACAGCAATCAGCCCCAGCATTTT